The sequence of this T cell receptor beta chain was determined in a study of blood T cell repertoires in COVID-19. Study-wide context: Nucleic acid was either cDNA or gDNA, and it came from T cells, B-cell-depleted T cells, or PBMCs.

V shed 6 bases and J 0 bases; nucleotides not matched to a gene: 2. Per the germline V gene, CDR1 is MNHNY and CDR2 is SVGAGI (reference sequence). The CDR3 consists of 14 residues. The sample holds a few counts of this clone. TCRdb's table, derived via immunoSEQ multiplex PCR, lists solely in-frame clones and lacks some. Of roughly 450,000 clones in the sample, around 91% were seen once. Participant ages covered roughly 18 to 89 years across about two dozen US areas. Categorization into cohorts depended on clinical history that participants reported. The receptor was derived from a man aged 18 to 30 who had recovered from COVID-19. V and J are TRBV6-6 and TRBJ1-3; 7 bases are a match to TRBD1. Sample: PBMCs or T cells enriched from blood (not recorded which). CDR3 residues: CASRQGISGNTIYF. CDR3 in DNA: TGTGCCAGCAGACAGGGGATCTCTGGAAACACCATATATTTT.